Described below is a single TCR beta chain sequence and its context. V shed 7 bases, J shed 1 base, and the junction held 5 bases outside the gene matches. CDR3 length equals 14 residues. The germline V gene encodes CDR1 MGHRA and CDR2 YSYEKL. The sample is drawn from a study of blood T cell repertoires in COVID-19. Across the study: COVID-19 samples collected from the United States, Italy and Spain covered acute and convalescent phases. PBMCs, B-cell-depleted T cells, or T cells provided the cDNA or gDNA that made up the material.

Clones were read by immunoSEQ multiplex PCR, and TCRdb kept only the in-frame ones, dropping some. The data show 130,000 to 150,000 clones, around 83% seen once. The sequenced sample was peripheral blood. The chain recombines TRBV4-1 with TRBJ1-1; 8 nucleotides align to TRBD1. The TCR comes from a woman over 75 with acute or convalescent COVID-19. DNA for the CDR3: TGCGCCAGCAAAAAGGGACAGGAGAACACTGAAGCTTTCTTT. It yields the protein CASKKGQENTEAFF.